This TCR beta chain emerged from a study of T cell responses to AZD1222 COVID-19 vaccine. General study results and limits: Only five or six individuals given AZD1222 were seropositive at baseline.

The V and J ends lost 7 bases and 8 bases, in that order; junction bases with no gene match: 13. The CDR3 has 15 residues. Per germline, CDR1 MNHEY and CDR2 SVGAGI. Repertoires were generated with immunoSEQ multiplex PCR, while TCRdb's copy carries only in-frame clones and drops some. Of 120,000 to 150,000 clones in the sample, 86% were seen once. This clone was counted between two and nine times. Its antigen is undetermined. The receptor was isolated from an adult who received the AZD1222 COVID-19 vaccine. This specimen consisted of peripheral blood, obtained 28 days after the second AZD1222 dose. The V and J genes are TRBV6-5 and TRBJ1-2; the match to TRBD1 covers 10 bases. The DNA for the CDR3 is TGTGCCAGCAATTGGCGGGACAGGGGACGGGACGGCTACACCTTC. As protein: CASNWRDRGRDGYTF.